This T cell receptor beta chain was identified during a study of blood T cell repertoires in COVID-19. Whole-study context: Sources were T cells, B-cell-depleted T cells, or PBMCs; the material itself was cDNA or gDNA.

Trimming stripped 2 bases from V and 4 bases from J, with 14 bases between. Germline-derived CDR1 and CDR2 are SGHTA and FQGNSA. There are 15 residues in the CDR3. Recovered Cohort 3 donors showed two negative PCRs, clearance, or symptom resolution. Generated by immunoSEQ multiplex PCR, the TCRdb table keeps only in-frame clones and is missing some. The table includes over 150,000 clones, roughly four fifths detected once. What was sequenced was PBMCs or T cells enriched from blood (not recorded which). This chain links TRBV7-2 with TRBJ1-1; D is unresolved. This TCR was sampled from a man aged 50 or older who had recovered from COVID-19. CDR3 in DNA: TGTGCCAGCAGCTTAAGCAGATCTGCGGGCACTGAAGCTTTCTTT. It yields the protein CASSLSRSAGTEAFF.